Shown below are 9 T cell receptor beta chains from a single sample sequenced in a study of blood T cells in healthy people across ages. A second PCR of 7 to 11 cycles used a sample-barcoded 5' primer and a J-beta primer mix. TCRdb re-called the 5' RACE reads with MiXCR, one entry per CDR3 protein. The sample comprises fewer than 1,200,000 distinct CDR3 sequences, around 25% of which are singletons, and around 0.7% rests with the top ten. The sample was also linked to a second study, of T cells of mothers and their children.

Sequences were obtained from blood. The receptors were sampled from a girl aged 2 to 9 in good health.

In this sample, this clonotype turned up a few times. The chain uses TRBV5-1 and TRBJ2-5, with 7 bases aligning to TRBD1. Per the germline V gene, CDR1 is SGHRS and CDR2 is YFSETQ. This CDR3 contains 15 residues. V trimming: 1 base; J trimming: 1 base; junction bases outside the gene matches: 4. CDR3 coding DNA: TGCGCCAGCAGCTTGCGCCGGGACAGCCAAGAGACCCAGTACTTC. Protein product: CASSLRRDSQETQYF.

The CDR3 reads CASSPDGTHGETQYF. The DNA for the CDR3 is TGTGCCAGCTCACCAGACGGGACACACGGAGAGACCCAGTACTTC. The gene calls are TRBV18 and TRBJ2-5, with a possible D match to TRBD1 (6 bases). This CDR3 has 15 amino acids. Germline V gene lookup returns CDR1 KGHSH and CDR2 LQKENI. The V gene lost 2 bases and the J gene lost 4 bases, with 14 bases spanning the gap.

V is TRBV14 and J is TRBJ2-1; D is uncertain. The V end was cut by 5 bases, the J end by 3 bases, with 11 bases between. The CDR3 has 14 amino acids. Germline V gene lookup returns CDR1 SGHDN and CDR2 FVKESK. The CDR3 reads CASSLVRGYNEQFF. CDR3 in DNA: TGTGCCAGCAGCTTAGTGCGCGGCTACAATGAGCAGTTCTTC.

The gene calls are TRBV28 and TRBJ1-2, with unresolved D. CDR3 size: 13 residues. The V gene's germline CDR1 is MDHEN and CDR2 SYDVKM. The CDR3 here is CGASGRWLSGYTF. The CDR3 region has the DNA TGTGGGGCTTCCGGACGGTGGCTGAGTGGCTACACCTTC.

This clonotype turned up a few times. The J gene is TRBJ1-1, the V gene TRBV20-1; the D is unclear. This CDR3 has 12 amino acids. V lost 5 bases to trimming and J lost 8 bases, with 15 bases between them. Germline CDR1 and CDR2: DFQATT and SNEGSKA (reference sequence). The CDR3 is CSAGPPSTEAFF. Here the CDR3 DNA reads TGCAGTGCTGGCCCCCCTTCTACAGAAGCTTTCTTT.

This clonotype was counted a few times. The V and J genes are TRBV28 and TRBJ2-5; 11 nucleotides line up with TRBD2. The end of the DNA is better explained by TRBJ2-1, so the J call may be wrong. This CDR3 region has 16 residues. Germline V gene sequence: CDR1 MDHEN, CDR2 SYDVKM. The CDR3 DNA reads TGTGCCAGCAGTGTTCTCGGGACTAGCGGCAACAATGAGCAGTTCTTC. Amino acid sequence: CASSVLGTSGNNEQFF.

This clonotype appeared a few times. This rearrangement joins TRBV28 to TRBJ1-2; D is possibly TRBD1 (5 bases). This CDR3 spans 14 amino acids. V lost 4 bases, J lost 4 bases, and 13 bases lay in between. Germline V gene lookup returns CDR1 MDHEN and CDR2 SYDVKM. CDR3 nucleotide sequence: TGTGCCAGCAGTTCCGGGGGGGAACCCTATGGCTACACCTTC. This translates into CASSSGGEPYGYTF.

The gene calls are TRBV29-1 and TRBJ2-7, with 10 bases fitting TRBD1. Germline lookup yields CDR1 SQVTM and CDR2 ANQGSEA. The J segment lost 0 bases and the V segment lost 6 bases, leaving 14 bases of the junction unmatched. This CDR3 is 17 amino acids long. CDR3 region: CSVSGGTGAFISYEQYF. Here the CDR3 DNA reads TGCAGCGTGTCCGGAGGGACAGGGGCCTTCATCTCCTACGAGCAGTACTTC.

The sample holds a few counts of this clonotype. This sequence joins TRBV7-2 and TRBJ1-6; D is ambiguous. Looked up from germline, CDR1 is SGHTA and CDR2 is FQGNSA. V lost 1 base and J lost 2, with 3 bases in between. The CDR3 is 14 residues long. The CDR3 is CASSLGPYNSPLHF. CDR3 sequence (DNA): TGTGCCAGCAGCTTAGGGCCCTATAATTCACCCCTCCACTTT.